These 21 T cell receptor beta chains were all obtained from the same sample, sequenced in a study of cytomegalovirus exposure and HLA in healthy donors. Use of 60 Vbeta and 13 Jbeta primers characterized the PCR. Clones were read by immunoSEQ multiplex PCR, and TCRdb kept only the in-frame ones, dropping some. The sample contains about 150,000 clones, roughly 84% of which appear only once. Sequenced: PBMCs. The source is a boy younger than 10 in good health and CMV-seronegative.

The J gene is TRBJ2-7, the V gene TRBV5-1; 7 nucleotides agree with TRBD1. Trimming cost V 2 bases and J 3 bases; bases outside gene matches: 11. The CDR3 covers 16 residues. Germline CDR1 SGHRS, CDR2 YFSETQ. The CDR3 loop reads CASSFGQAQPIYEQYF. The CDR3 nucleotides are TGCGCCAGCAGCTTTGGACAGGCCCAGCCAATCTACGAGCAGTACTTC.

The rearrangement uses TRBV18 and TRBJ2-7, with a weak D call TRBD1 (6 bases). Germline assignment: CDR1 KGHSH and CDR2 LQKENI. Trimming took off 6 bases at V and 0 bases at J, with 18 bases between the two ends. The CDR3 extends over 16 amino acids. CDR3: CASSLLGRQDSYEQYF. The CDR3 DNA follows: TGTGCCAGCTCTTTGCTGGGTAGACAGGACTCCTACGAGCAGTACTTC.

The CDR3 sequence: CASSLGQSDTIYF. In DNA, the CDR3 is TGTGCCAGCAGCTTAGGACAGTCTGACACCATATATTTT. This chain uses TRBV7-6 with TRBJ1-3; D possibly corresponds to TRBD1 (5 bases). With 1 base removed from V and 8 bases from J, the gap between germline ends came to 9 bases. Germline V gene data show CDR1 as SGHVS and CDR2 as FNYEAQ. CDR3 length: 13 residues.

The gene calls are TRBV7-8 and TRBJ2-3; 12 bases map to TRBD2. J lost 1 base, V lost 4 bases, and 3 bases had no gene match. This CDR3 spans 16 amino acids. Germline assignment: CDR1 SGHVS and CDR2 FQNEAQ. The CDR3 region has the DNA TGTGCCAGCAGCTCCTGGACTAGCGGGGGCACAGATACGCAGTATTTT. Its translation is CASSSWTSGGTDTQYF.

The rearrangement links TRBV7-3 to TRBJ2-7, with 8 nucleotides matching TRBD1. V shed 5 bases, J shed 1 base, and the junction held 16 bases outside the gene matches. The CDR3 is 18 amino acids. Germline V CDR1 and CDR2: SGHTA, FQGTGA. CDR3 amino acids: CASSPYPNGQGASYEQYF. CDR3 nucleotides: TGTGCCAGCAGCCCCTACCCCAATGGACAGGGTGCGTCCTACGAGCAGTACTTC. The variable domain in full, completed from reference TRBV7-3 and TRBJ2-7, reads GAGVSQTPSNKVTEKGKYVELRCDPISGHTALYWYRQSLGQGPEFLIYFQGTGAADDSGLPNDRFFAVRPEGSVSTLKIQRTERGDSAVYLCASSPYPNGQGASYEQYFGPGTRLTVT.

The chain combines TRBV21-1 with TRBJ1-5. TRBV21-1 is marked as a pseudogene. The CDR3 is 17 amino acids. The CDR3 sequence: CASSTRDVGHSNQPQHF. Written as DNA, the CDR3 is TGTGCCAGCAGCACGCGGGACGTGGGCCATAGCAATCAGCCCCAGCATTTT.

This clone is a singleton in its sample. The chain is built from TRBV19 and TRBJ2-7, with 10 nucleotides matching TRBD1. CDR3 size: 15 residues. The V gene end was trimmed by 3 bases and the J gene end by 2 bases; junction bases not matched to a gene: 4. Germline values: CDR1 LNHDA, CDR2 SQIVND (reference sequence). CDR3 sequence: CASSMGGQGTYEQYF. The CDR3 nucleotides are TGTGCCAGTAGTATGGGGGGACAGGGGACCTACGAGCAGTACTTC.

The chain combines TRBV6-5 with TRBJ2-7; D unclear. Germline V gene lookup returns CDR1 MNHEY and CDR2 SVGAGI. The CDR3 consists of 11 residues. V dropped 6 bases and J dropped 3 bases, with 6 bases sitting between them. Written as DNA, the CDR3 is TGTGCCAGCAGGCGGCTCTACGAGCAGTACTTC. This codes for CASRRLYEQYF.

V usage is TRBV7-2 and J usage is TRBJ2-1, with TRBD2 identical over 8 bases. The CDR3 extends over 14 amino acids. With V trimmed by 5 bases and J by 10 bases, 10 bases remained unmatched. Germline CDR1 SGHTA, CDR2 FQGNSA. In DNA, the CDR3 is TGTGCCAGCAGCCCGCCGGGACTAGTCAGGGAGCAGTTCTTC. Translation gives CASSPPGLVREQFF.

This rearrangement joins TRBV5-8 to TRBJ2-5, with 7 bases that match TRBD1. J lost 1 base, V lost 2 bases, and 2 bases had no gene match. The CDR3 loop spans 14 amino acids. Germline V CDR1 and CDR2: SGHTS, YDEGEE. CDR3 in amino acids: CASSFDRAQETQYF. CDR3 sequence (DNA): TGTGCCAGCAGCTTTGACAGGGCCCAAGAGACCCAGTACTTC.

The CDR3 DNA sequence: TGCAGCGTTGTAACGGGATCCTATGGCTACACCTTC. Translating it yields CSVVTGSYGYTF. The chain joins TRBV29-1 to TRBJ1-2; D unresolved. Germline CDR1 and CDR2: SQVTM and ANQGSEA. V lost 4 bases, J lost 4 bases, and 10 bases lay in between. CDR3 size: 12 residues.

The chain uses TRBV15 and TRBJ2-2; D gene uncertain. Trimming removed 1 base from V and 1 base from J, with 10 bases in between. The CDR3 runs to 16 residues. The germline V gene encodes CDR1 LNHNV and CDR2 YYDKDF (reference sequence). DNA of the CDR3: TGTGCCACCAGCAGAGTATCGAGATTGAACACCGGGGAGCTGTTTTTT. Translating it yields CATSRVSRLNTGELFF.

The V call is TRBV6-5, the J call TRBJ1-6; 11 bases align to TRBD1. Germline CDR1 reads MNHEY; CDR2 reads SVGAGI. The CDR3 extends over 15 amino acids. V shed 7 bases and J 6 bases; nucleotides not matched to a gene: 5. CDR3 protein: CASKGGTGGNSPLHF. The CDR3 DNA reads TGTGCCAGCAAGGGTGGGACAGGGGGTAATTCACCCCTCCACTTT.

This chain connects TRBV2 to TRBJ1-1; D is unclear. Trimming pared 0 bases from V and 5 bases from J, leaving 10 bases between. The CDR3 is made up of 14 amino acids. Germline V gene sequence: CDR1 SNHLY, CDR2 FYNNEI. CDR3 protein: CASSEATWVTEAFF. DNA of the CDR3: TGTGCCAGCAGTGAAGCGACTTGGGTAACTGAAGCTTTCTTT.

The rearrangement joins TRBV6-5 to TRBJ1-2; TRBD1 matches 7 bases. The V and J ends lost 7 bases and 6 bases, in that order; junction bases with no gene match: 11. The CDR3 has 14 residues. Per the germline V gene, CDR1 is MNHEY and CDR2 is SVGAGI. CDR3 residues: CASTKGAGGNGYTF. The CDR3 nucleotides read TGTGCCAGCACCAAGGGGGCAGGGGGTAATGGCTACACCTTC.

This clone was detected once. The chain joins TRBV28 to TRBJ2-7; D possibly corresponds to TRBD2 (5 bases). The CDR3 contains 17 residues. Trimming cost V 4 bases and J 0 bases, with 19 bases left between them. Looked up from germline, CDR1 is MDHEN and CDR2 is SYDVKM. CDR3 amino acids: CASSSSDLASYSYEQYF. CDR3 coding DNA: TGTGCCAGCAGTTCGAGTGATCTAGCTTCCTACTCCTACGAGCAGTACTTC.

The rearrangement uses TRBV7-2 and TRBJ1-6; D is perhaps TRBD1 (5 bases). Deletions cut 2 bases from V and 5 bases from J, with 13 bases between. This CDR3 has 16 amino acids. Looked up from germline, CDR1 is SGHTA and CDR2 is FQGNSA. The CDR3 nucleotides read TGTGCCAGCAGCTTACTGGAAGGGGCTAATAATTCACCCCTCCACTTT. Its protein product is CASSLLEGANNSPLHF.

The V gene is TRBV25-1, the J gene TRBJ2-7, with TRBD2 identical over 7 bases. From germline, CDR1 is MGHDK and CDR2 SYGVNS. V dropped 1 base and J dropped 12; count of bases not matched to a gene: 9. The CDR3 length is 13 residues. The chain's CDR3 is CASSESSGEGWYF. In nucleotides, the CDR3 is TGTGCCAGCAGTGAATCATCCGGGGAGGGTTGGTACTTC.

The chain employs TRBV5-6 and TRBJ2-3; 9 bases match TRBD2. Germline lookup yields CDR1 SGHDT and CDR2 YYEEEE. Trimming removed 3 bases from V and 1 base from J; junction bases left unmatched: 9. This CDR3 is 17 amino acids long. The CDR3 loop is CASSSLFRTSGTDTQYF. The CDR3 DNA is TGTGCCAGCAGCTCGCTCTTCAGGACTAGCGGCACAGATACGCAGTATTTT.

The J gene is TRBJ1-3, the V gene TRBV18; D not certain. The germline V and J ends were trimmed by 3 bases and 1 base, with 7 bases remaining between them. This CDR3 is 14 amino acids long. CDR1 and CDR2 (germline): KGHSH, LQKENI. CDR3 amino acids: CASSPGDSGNTIYF. The CDR3 coding sequence is TGTGCCAGCTCACCCGGGGATTCTGGAAACACCATATATTTT. The whole variable domain, filled in from reference TRBV18 and TRBJ1-3, reads NAGVMQNPRHLVRRRGQEARLRCSPMKGHSHVYWYRQLPEEGLKFMVYLQKENIIDESGMPKERFSAEFPKEGPSILRIQQVVRGDSAAYFCASSPGDSGNTIYFGEGSWLTVV.

The V and J genes are TRBV10-3 and TRBJ2-3; 12 bases are a match to TRBD2. Germline lookup yields CDR1 ENHRY and CDR2 SYGVKD. V shed 6 bases, J shed 4 bases, and the junction held 14 bases outside the gene matches. The CDR3 totals 18 residues. The CDR3 loop is CAISTPDLAGGPADTQYF. The DNA of the CDR3 is TGTGCCATCAGCACCCCGGACCTAGCGGGAGGGCCCGCAGATACGCAGTATTTT.